The 6 T cell receptor beta chains below were found in one sample sequenced in a study of patients and donors after allogeneic stem cell transplantation. MiXCR, run by TCRdb on the RT-PCR reads, gives a single entry per CDR3 protein. The sample has 800,000 to 1,000,000 distinct CDR3 sequences, about a sixth seen once; the top ten hold roughly 6%. Sequencing was performed on blood, either unsorted or a sorted T cell fraction (not recorded which). The source of these receptors is a human donor who was either an allogeneic HSCT recipient or a stem cell or donor lymphocyte infusion donor (not recorded which). It is not recorded whose cells these are; they may come from a transplant donor.

The rearrangement joins TRBV7-3 to TRBJ2-3; no firm D call. Germline loops: CDR1 SGHTA, CDR2 FQGTGA. This CDR3 has 14 residues. Trimming stripped 2 bases from V and 1 base from J, with 7 bases between. CDR3 coding DNA: TGTGCCAGCAGCTTATGGGCGGGCACAGATACGCAGTATTTT. Residues: CASSLWAGTDTQYF.

The chain has TRBV11-2 and TRBJ1-4; maybe TRBD1 (5 bases). V gave up 1 base and J gave up 4 bases, with 13 bases separating them. The CDR3 sequence is 16 residues long. Germline CDR1 reads SGHAT; CDR2 reads FQNNGV. CDR3 region: CASSLGTGTGNEKLFF. CDR3 DNA: TGTGCCAGCAGCTTAGGCACCGGGACGGGTAATGAAAAACTGTTTTTT. Supplemented by reference TRBV11-2 and TRBJ1-4, the full variable domain reads EAGVAQSPRYKIIEKRQSVAFWCNPISGHATLYWYQQILGQGPKLLIQFQNNGVVDDSQLPKDRFSAERLKGVDSTLKIQPAKLEDSAVYLCASSLGTGTGNEKLFFGSGTQLSVL.

This clonotype was seen a few times. The chain couples TRBV5-1 to TRBJ2-6, with D possibly TRBD2 on 5 matching bases. The V gene lost 4 bases and the J gene lost 0 bases, with 20 bases spanning the gap. Germline V gene data show CDR1 as SGHRS and CDR2 as YFSETQ. This CDR3 is built from 19 residues. CDR3 DNA: TGCGCCAGCAGCCATATCCCCACAAGGACTCTCTCTGGGGCCAACGTCCTGACTTTC. Translated, it gives CASSHIPTRTLSGANVLTF. Full variable domain (outside the CDR3, taken from reference TRBV5-1 and TRBJ2-6): KAGVTQTPRYLIKTRGQQVTLSCSPISGHRSVSWYQQTPGQGLQFLFEYFSETQRNKGNFPGRFSGRQFSNSRSEMNVSTLELGDSALYLCASSHIPTRTLSGANVLTFGAGSRLTVL.

In this sample, this clonotype turned up once. The chain links TRBV5-6 to TRBJ2-1, with TRBD2 identical over 8 bases. Germline CDR1 and CDR2: SGHDT and YYEEEE. With 4 bases clipped from V and 1 base from J, the junction kept 7 bases outside the gene matches. CDR3 length: 16 amino acids. For the CDR3, the DNA is TGTGCCAGCAGCCCTCGGGGACTAGGTTCCTACAATGAGCAGTTCTTC. Its translation: CASSPRGLGSYNEQFF.

This clonotype was counted many times. The rearrangement joins TRBV5-1 to TRBJ1-1; D is unresolved. Trimming stripped 4 bases from V and 0 bases from J, with 16 bases between. CDR1 SGHRS and CDR2 YFSETQ come from the germline V gene. The CDR3 consists of 16 residues. CDR3 DNA sequence: TGCGCCAGCAGCGTTACGCCCTACGGAATGAACACTGAAGCTTTCTTT. Its translation is CASSVTPYGMNTEAFF.

The J gene is TRBJ2-4, the V gene TRBV12-3 or TRBV12-4; no clear D. CDR3 length: 14 residues. The V and J ends lost 2 bases and 4 bases respectively, with 9 bases between them. CDR3 region: CASSLRRDKNIQYF. DNA for the CDR3: TGTGCCAGCAGTTTACGTAGGGATAAAAACATTCAGTACTTC.